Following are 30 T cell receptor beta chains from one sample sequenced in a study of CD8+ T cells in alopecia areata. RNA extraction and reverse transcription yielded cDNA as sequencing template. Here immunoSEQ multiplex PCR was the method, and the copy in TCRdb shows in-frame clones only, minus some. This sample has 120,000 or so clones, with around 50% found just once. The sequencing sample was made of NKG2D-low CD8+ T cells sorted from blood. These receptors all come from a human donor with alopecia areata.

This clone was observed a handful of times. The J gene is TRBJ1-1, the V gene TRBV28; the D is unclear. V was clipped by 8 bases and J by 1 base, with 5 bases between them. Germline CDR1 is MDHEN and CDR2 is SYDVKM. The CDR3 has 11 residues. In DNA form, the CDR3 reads TGTGCCAGCCTTCGGAACACTGAAGCTTTCTTT. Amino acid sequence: CASLRNTEAFF.

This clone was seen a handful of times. The CDR3 DNA sequence: TGCGCCAGCAGCCAAGATGGTCCGACTGACTATGGCTACACCTTC. Protein sequence: CASSQDGPTDYGYTF. The chain uses TRBV4-1 and TRBJ1-2; D gene ambiguous. Germline lookup yields CDR1 MGHRA and CDR2 YSYEKL. V lost 0 bases and J lost 3, with 11 bases in between. The CDR3 spans 15 residues.

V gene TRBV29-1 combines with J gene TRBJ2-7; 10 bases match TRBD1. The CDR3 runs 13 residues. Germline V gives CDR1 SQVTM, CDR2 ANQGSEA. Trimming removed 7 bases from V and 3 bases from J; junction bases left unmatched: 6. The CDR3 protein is CSARGQGIYEQYF. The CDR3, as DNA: TGCAGCGCCCGGGGACAGGGGATCTACGAGCAGTACTTC.

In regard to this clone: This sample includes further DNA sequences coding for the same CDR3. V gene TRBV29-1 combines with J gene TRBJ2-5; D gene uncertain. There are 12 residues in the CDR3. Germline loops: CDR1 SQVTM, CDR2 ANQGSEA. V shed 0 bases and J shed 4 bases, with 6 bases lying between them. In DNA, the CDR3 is TGCAGCGTTGAAGATCTTGGAGAGACCCAGTACTTC. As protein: CSVEDLGETQYF.

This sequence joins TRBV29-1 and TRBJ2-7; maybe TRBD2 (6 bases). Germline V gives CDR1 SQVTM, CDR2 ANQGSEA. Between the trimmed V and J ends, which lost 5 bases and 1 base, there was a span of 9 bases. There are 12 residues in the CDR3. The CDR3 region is CSVLGGSYEQYF. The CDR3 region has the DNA TGCAGCGTTCTCGGGGGTTCCTACGAGCAGTACTTC.

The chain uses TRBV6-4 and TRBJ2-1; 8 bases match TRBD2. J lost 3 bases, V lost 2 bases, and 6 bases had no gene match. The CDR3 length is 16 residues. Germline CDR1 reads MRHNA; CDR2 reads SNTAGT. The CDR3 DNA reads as TGTGCCAGCAGTGACAGCGGCAGCGGGGGCTACAATGAGCAGTTCTTC. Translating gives CASSDSGSGGYNEQFF.

CDR3 protein: CSVGQEFYEQYF. The CDR3 DNA reads TGCAGCGTGGGACAGGAGTTCTACGAGCAGTACTTC. The V call is TRBV29-1, the J call TRBJ2-7; 8 nucleotides align to TRBD1. Germline CDR1 reads SQVTM; CDR2 reads ANQGSEA. The CDR3 has 12 residues. With V trimmed by 6 bases and J by 3 bases, 4 bases remained unmatched.

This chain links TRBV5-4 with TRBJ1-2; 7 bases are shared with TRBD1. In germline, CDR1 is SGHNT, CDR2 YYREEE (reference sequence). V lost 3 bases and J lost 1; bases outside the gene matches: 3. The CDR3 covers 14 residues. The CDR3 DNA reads TGTGCCAGCAGCTGGGGGGACAGTAACTATGGCTACACCTTC. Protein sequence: CASSWGDSNYGYTF.

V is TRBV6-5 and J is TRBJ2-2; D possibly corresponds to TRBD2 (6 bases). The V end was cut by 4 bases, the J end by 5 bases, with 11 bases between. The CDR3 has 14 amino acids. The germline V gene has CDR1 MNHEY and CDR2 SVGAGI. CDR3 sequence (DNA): TGTGCCAGCAGTTTAGGCGGGGCAACCGGGGAGCTGTTTTTT. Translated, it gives CASSLGGATGELFF.

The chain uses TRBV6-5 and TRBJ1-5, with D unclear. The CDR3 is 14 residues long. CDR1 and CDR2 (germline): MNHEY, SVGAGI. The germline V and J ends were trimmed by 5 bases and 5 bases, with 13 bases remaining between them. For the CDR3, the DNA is TGTGCCAGCAGTAATGTTCGGTTCGATCAGCCCCAGCATTTT. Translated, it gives CASSNVRFDQPQHF.

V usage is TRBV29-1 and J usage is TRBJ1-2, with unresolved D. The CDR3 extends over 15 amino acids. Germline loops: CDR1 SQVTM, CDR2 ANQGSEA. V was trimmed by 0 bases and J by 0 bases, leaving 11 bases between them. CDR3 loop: CSVEEFRITNYGYTF. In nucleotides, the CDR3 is TGCAGCGTTGAAGAGTTCAGAATAACTAACTATGGCTACACCTTC.

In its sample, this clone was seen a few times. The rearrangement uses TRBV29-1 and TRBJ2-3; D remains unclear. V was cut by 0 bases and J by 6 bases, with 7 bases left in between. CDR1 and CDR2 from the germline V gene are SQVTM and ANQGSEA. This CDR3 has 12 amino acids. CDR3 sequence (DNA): TGCAGCGTTGAAGACAAGTCTGATACGCAGTATTTT. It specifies CSVEDKSDTQYF.

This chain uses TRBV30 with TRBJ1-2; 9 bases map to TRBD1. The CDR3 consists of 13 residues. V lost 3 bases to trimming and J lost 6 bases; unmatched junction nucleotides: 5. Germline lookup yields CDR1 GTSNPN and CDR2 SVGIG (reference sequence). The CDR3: CAWSRTGADGYTF. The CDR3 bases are TGTGCCTGGAGCCGGACAGGGGCGGATGGCTACACCTTC.

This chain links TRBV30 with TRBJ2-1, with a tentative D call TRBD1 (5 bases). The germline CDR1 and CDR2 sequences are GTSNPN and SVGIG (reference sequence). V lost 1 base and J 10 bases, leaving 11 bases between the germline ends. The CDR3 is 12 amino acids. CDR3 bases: TGTGCCTGGAGTGGTCAGGGATTAGAGCAGTTCTTC. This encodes CAWSGQGLEQFF.

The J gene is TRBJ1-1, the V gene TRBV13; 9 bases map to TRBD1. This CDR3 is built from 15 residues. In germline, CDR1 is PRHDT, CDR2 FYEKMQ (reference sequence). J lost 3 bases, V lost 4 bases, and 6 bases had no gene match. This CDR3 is CASSSQGAGDTEAFF. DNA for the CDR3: TGTGCCAGCAGCTCACAGGGGGCGGGTGACACTGAAGCTTTCTTT. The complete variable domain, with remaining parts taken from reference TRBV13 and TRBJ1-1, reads AAGVIQSPRHLIKEKRETATLKCYPIPRHDTVYWYQQGPGQDPQFLISFYEKMQSDKGSIPDRFSAQQFSDYHSELNMSSLELGDSALYFCASSSQGAGDTEAFFGQGTRLTVV.

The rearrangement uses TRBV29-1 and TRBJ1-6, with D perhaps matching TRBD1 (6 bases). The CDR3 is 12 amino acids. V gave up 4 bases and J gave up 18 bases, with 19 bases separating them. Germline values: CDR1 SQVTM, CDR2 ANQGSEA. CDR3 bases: TGCAGCGTTGCAGGGGTCATGGGATCCCCCCACTTT. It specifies CSVAGVMGSPHF.

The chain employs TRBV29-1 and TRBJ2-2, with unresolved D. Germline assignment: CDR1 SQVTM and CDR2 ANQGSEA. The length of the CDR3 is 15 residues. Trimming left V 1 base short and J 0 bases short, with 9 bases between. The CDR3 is CSVEGLHSNTGELFF. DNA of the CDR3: TGCAGCGTTGAAGGTCTACACTCGAACACCGGGGAGCTGTTTTTT.

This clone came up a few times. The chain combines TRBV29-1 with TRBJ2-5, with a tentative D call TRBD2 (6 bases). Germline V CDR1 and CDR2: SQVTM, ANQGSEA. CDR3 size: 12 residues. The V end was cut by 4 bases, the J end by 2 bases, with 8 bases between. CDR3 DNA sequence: TGCAGCGTTGGGGGGGTACAAGAGACCCAGTACTTC. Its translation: CSVGGVQETQYF.

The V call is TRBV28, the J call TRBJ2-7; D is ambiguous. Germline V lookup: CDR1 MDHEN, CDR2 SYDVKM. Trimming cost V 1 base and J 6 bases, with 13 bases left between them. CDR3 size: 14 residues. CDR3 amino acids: CASSLFRPFGEQYF. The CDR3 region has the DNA TGTGCCAGCAGTTTATTCCGACCGTTTGGCGAGCAGTACTTC. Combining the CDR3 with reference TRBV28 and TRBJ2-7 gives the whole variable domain DVKVTQSSRYLVKRTGEKVFLECVQDMDHENMFWYRQDPGLGLRLIYFSYDVKMKEKGDIPEGYSVSREKKERFSLILESASTNQTSMYLCASSLFRPFGEQYFGPGTRLTVT.

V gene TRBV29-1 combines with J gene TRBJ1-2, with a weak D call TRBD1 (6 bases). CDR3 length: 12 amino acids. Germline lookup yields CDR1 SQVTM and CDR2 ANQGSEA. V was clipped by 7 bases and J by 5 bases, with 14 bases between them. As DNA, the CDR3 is TGCAGCGGCCTCAGGGGAACATATGGCTACACCTTC. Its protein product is CSGLRGTYGYTF.

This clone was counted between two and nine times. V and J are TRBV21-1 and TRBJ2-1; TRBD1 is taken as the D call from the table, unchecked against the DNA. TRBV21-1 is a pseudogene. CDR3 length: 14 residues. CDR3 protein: CASSKLDRYNEQFF. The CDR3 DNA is TGTGCCAGCAGCAAACTGGACAGGTACAATGAGCAGTTCTTC.

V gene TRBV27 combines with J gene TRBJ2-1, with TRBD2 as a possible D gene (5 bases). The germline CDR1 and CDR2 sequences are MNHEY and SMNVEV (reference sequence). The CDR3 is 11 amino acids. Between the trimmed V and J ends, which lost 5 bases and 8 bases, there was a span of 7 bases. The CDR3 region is CASSGGDEQFF. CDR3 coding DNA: TGTGCCAGCAGTGGAGGAGATGAGCAGTTCTTC.

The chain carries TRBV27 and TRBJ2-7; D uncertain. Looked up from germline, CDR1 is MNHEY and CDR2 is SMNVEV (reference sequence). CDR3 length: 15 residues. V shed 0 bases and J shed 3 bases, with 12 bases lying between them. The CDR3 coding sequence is TGTGCCAGCAGTTTATCGATCACGCTACTCTACGAGCAGTACTTC. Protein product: CASSLSITLLYEQYF.

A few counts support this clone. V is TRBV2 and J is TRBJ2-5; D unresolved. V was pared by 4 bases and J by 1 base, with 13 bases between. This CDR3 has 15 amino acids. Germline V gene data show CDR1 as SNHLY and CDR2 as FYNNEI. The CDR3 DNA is TGTGCCAGCAGTGTGGTGTTGGGAACCCAAGAGACCCAGTACTTC. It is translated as CASSVVLGTQETQYF. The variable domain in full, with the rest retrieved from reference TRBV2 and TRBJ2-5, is EPEVTQTPSHQVTQMGQEVILRCVPISNHLYFYWYRQILGQKVEFLVSFYNNEISEKSEIFDDQFSVERPDGSNFTLKIRSTKLEDSAMYFCASSVVLGTQETQYFGPGTRLLVL.

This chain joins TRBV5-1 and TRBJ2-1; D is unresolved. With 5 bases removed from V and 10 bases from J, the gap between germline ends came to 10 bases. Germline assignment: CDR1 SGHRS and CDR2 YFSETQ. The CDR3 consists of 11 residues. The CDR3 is CASSTPNEQFF. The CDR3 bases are TGCGCCAGCAGTACTCCTAACGAGCAGTTCTTC.

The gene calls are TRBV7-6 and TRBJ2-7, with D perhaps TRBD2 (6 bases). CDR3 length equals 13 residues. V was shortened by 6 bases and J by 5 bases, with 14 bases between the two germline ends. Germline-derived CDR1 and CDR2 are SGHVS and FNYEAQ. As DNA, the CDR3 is TGTGCCAGCAGTATTCTTGGGGGGAACGAGCAGTACTTC. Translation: CASSILGGNEQYF. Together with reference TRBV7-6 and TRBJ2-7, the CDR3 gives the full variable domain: GAGVSQSPRYKVTKRGQDVALRCDPISGHVSLYWYRQALGQGPEFLTYFNYEAQQDKSGLPNDRFSAERPEGSISTLTIQRTEQRDSAMYRCASSILGGNEQYFGPGTRLTVT.

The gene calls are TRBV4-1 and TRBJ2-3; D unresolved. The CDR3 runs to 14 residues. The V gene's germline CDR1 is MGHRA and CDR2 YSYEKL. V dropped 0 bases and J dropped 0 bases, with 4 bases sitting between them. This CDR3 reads CASSQDPSTDTQYF. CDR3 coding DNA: TGCGCCAGCAGCCAAGACCCTAGCACAGATACGCAGTATTTT.

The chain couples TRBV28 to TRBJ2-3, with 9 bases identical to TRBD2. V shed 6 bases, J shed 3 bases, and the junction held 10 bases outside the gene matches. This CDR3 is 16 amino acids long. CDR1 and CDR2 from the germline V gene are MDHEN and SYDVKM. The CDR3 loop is CASSLGRGGLTDTQYF. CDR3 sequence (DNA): TGTGCCAGCAGCCTGGGGCGGGGGGGCTTGACAGATACGCAGTATTTT. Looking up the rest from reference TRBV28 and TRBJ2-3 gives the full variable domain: DVKVTQSSRYLVKRTGEKVFLECVQDMDHENMFWYRQDPGLGLRLIYFSYDVKMKEKGDIPEGYSVSREKKERFSLILESASTNQTSMYLCASSLGRGGLTDTQYFGPGTRLTVL.

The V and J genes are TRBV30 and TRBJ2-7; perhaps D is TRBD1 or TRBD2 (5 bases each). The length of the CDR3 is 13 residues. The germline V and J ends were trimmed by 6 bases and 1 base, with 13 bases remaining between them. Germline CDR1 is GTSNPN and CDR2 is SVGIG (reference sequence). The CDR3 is CACTGTVSYEQYF. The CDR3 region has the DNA TGTGCCTGTACCGGGACGGTATCCTACGAGCAGTACTTC.

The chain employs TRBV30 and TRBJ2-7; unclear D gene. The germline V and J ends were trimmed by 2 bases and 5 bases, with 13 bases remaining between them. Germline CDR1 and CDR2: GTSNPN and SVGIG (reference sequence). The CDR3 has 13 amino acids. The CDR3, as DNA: TGTGCCTGGAGTCTACGGGCCTTCCACGAGCAGTACTTC. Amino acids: CAWSLRAFHEQYF.